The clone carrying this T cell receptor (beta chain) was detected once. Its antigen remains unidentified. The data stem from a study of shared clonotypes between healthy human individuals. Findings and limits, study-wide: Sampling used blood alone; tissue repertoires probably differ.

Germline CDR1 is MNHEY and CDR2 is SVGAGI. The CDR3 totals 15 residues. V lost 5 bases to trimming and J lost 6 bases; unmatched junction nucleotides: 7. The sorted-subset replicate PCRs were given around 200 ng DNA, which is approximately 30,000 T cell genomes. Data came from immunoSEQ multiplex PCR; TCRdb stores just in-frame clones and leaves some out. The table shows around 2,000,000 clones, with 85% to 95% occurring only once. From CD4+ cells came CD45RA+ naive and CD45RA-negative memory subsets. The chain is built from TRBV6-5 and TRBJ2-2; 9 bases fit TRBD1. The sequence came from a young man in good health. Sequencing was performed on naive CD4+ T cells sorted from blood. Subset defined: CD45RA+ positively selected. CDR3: CASSRGTGYAGELFF. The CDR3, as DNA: TGTGCCAGCAGTCGGGGGACAGGGTACGCCGGGGAGCTGTTTTTT.